These T cell receptor beta chains were read from a single sample in a study of graft-versus-host responses after intestinal transplantation. Their antigens are not known. The method was immunoSEQ multiplex PCR; TCRdb's version includes in-frame clones alone and lacks a portion of them. The data contain approximately 130,000 clones, approximately 90% of them singletons. The sample consisted of unstimulated CD4+ T cells sorted from spleen or lymph node cells, taken before intestinal transplant. The receptors were sampled from a human donor who received an intestinal transplant. The CDR3 runs from the conserved cysteine through the conserved F or W. A D gene is named only where the DNA matches it firmly. Rows give clone size only sometimes, using once, few, many, or a class for an expanded clone.

clone_size d_call v_call cdr3_aa
- - TRBV2 CASSDSGTEAFF
- - TRBV5-4 CASSLVTENTEAFF
- TRBD2 TRBV4-2 CASSQTSANTGELFF
- - TRBV19 CASSMGLDGETQYF
- TRBD2 TRBV27 CASSLSDSGVYEQYF
- - TRBV30 CAWSVGTTFYEQYF
once TRBD1 TRBV2 CASRYTGDSPLHF
- TRBD2 TRBV7-9 CASSLARMRGVADTQYF
- TRBD1 TRBV7-9 CTSTLTGSNQPQHF
few - TRBV5-1 CASSSTGGLNTDTQYF
- - TRBV15 CATSTGGLANNEQFF
- TRBD1 TRBV5-1 CASSPTGDTTIETQYF
- - TRBV5-1 CASSLGRLDSPLHF
- - TRBV30 CAWSVRVDTEAFF
- - TRBV6-1 CASSEGSGAGDIQYF
- - TRBV6-6 CASRGLGKTYGYTF
- - TRBV11-3 CASSLRSGDTQYF
- - TRBV11-2 CASSLQGVGYEQYF
- - TRBV2 CASRRAFSYEQYF
few - TRBV7-9 CASDRRGDGHNSPLHF
- TRBD1 TRBV7-8 CASSLNTGGLEKLFF
- - TRBV6-5 CASIPTSGSYEQYF
- - TRBV6-5 CASSYRVGEKLFF
- TRBD2 TRBV5-1 CASSTGLEYNEQFF
few - TRBV19 CASSTYSIYSGNTIYF
- TRBD1 TRBV6-1 CASSEAPGTAYGYTF
- TRBD2 TRBV9 CASSVLAASTDTQYF
- - TRBV28 CASSPVGVGNQPQHF
- - TRBV4-1 CASSQPAMSRSTDTQYF
- - TRBV9 CASSVTGAHTEAFF
- TRBD1 TRBV11-3 CASSLGGDRNEQFF
- - TRBV7-7 CASSQGQVGTDTQYF
- TRBD1 TRBV2 CASSGGWNNEQFF
- - TRBV5-6 CASSLLQGANEKLFF
- TRBD2 TRBV27 CASRLHLAGGTDTQYF
- TRBD2 TRBV6-1 CASSPWASGGHEQYF
- - TRBV6-5 CASSEITYEQYF
- TRBD2 TRBV19 CASSGLAGGNGETQYF
- - TRBV12-5 CASGLVAGGNEQYF
- TRBD1 TRBV27 CASSPGQGRDEAFF
- TRBD2 TRBV18 CASSPPNAGGPSYEQYF
- TRBD2 TRBV10-3 CAISDPSGGAYEQYF
- - TRBV5-1 CASSSSSSGNTIYF
- TRBD1 TRBV2 CASSRQGQLNEKLFF
once TRBD1 TRBV11-2 CASSLADRAGEQYF
- TRBD1 TRBV6-1 CASSREGQLVGGYTF
- TRBD1 TRBV19 CATRHGTGRNQPQHF
- - TRBV6-5 CASSRHGNNNYGYTF
few - TRBV7-9 CASSAPGALFF
- - TRBV5-1 CASSQQGNTEAFF
- TRBD1 TRBV5-1 CASSLDTGDSPLHF
- - TRBV6-6 CASSQGQETQYF
- - TRBV2 CASSFPRGDQETQYF
- TRBD1 TRBV27 CASSLEGQGNQPQHF
once - TRBV5-1 CASSLEGGSPLHF
- - TRBV9 CASSATERTYGYTF
- - TRBV19 CASSSDLANYGYTF